These T cell receptor beta chains were read from a single sample in a study of long-term antiretroviral therapy in people with HIV. Measured with immunoSEQ multiplex PCR; TCRdb has only the in-frame clones, and not every one. The sample records 40,000 to 45,000 clones, more than 90% being singletons. The sequencing used unsorted PBMCs, collected 3.7 years after starting antiretroviral therapy. These receptors came from a woman in her forties or fifties with HIV. Both conserved end residues are part of each CDR3. The order of the fields is D gene, clone size, J gene, V gene, CDR3 DNA, CDR3 protein. The D gene is left open where the match is weak. Some rows have no size entry. The others give once, few or many, or a class for an expanded clone.

d_gene: NA; abundance: NA; j_gene: TRBJ1-1; v_gene: TRBV19; CDR3nt: TGTGCCAGTAGTATTACAGGAGGGTTTTTTTCGAACACTGAAGCTTTCTTT; CDR3aa: CASSITGGFFSNTEAFF
d_gene: TRBD1; abundance: NA; j_gene: TRBJ1-4; v_gene: TRBV2; CDR3nt: TGTGCCAGCAGTGATGCCCGGACAGGGACCGTTTTTAATGAAAAACTGTTTTTT; CDR3aa: CASSDARTGTVFNEKLFF
d_gene: NA; abundance: NA; j_gene: TRBJ1-1; v_gene: TRBV9; CDR3nt: TGTGCCAGCACAAACGATCCCGGTGAGGGGACTCCTTTCTTT; CDR3aa: CASTNDPGEGTPFF
d_gene: NA; abundance: NA; j_gene: TRBJ1-5; v_gene: TRBV11-3; CDR3nt: TGTGCCAGCAGCCGGGGAGGTGATCAGCCCCAGCATTTT; CDR3aa: CASSRGGDQPQHF
d_gene: NA; abundance: NA; j_gene: TRBJ2-1; v_gene: TRBV7-9; CDR3nt: TGTGCCAGCAGCTTACAGGGAGCCCATCGCGGTGAGCAGTTCTTC; CDR3aa: CASSLQGAHRGEQFF
d_gene: TRBD2; abundance: NA; j_gene: TRBJ2-1; v_gene: TRBV7-2; CDR3nt: TGTGCCAGCAGCTTAGTTTGGAGTGGGCGGGGGGCCAACAATGAGCAGTTCTTC; CDR3aa: CASSLVWSGRGANNEQFF
d_gene: NA; abundance: NA; j_gene: TRBJ1-1; v_gene: TRBV5-5; CDR3nt: TGTGCCAGCAGATCACAGGCACGGTTGAACACTGAAGCTTTCTTT; CDR3aa: CASRSQARLNTEAFF
d_gene: NA; abundance: once; j_gene: TRBJ2-2; v_gene: TRBV19; CDR3nt: TGTGCCAGTAGTTACAGGGAAGGCACCGGGGAGCTGTTTTTT; CDR3aa: CASSYREGTGELFF
d_gene: TRBD1; abundance: NA; j_gene: TRBJ2-5; v_gene: TRBV4-3; CDR3nt: TGCGCCAGCAGCAACGGACAGGGGGCGTACGGTGGGGAGACCCAGTACTTC; CDR3aa: CASSNGQGAYGGETQYF
d_gene: NA; abundance: NA; j_gene: TRBJ1-1; v_gene: TRBV4-3; CDR3nt: TGCGCCAGCAGCCAATTCGGGGTGGAGATGAACACTGAAGCTTTCTTT; CDR3aa: CASSQFGVEMNTEAFF
d_gene: NA; abundance: NA; j_gene: TRBJ1-3; v_gene: TRBV19; CDR3nt: TGTGCCAGTAGTGGGGGGACCGAGATAAACACCATATATTTT; CDR3aa: CASSGGTEINTIYF
d_gene: TRBD1; abundance: NA; j_gene: TRBJ1-6; v_gene: TRBV4-1; CDR3nt: TGCGCCAGCAGCCAAGCCCCGGGACAGGGGGCAGGTTCCTATAATTCACCCCTCCACTTT; CDR3aa: CASSQAPGQGAGSYNSPLHF
d_gene: TRBD1; abundance: NA; j_gene: TRBJ2-7; v_gene: TRBV5-1; CDR3nt: TGCGCCAGCAGCTTGGGACAGGGGCCCTACGAGCAGTACTTC; CDR3aa: CASSLGQGPYEQYF
d_gene: TRBD2; abundance: NA; j_gene: TRBJ2-2; v_gene: TRBV5-1; CDR3nt: TGCGCCAGCAGCTTGAGACTAGCGGGGATCACCGGGGAGCTGTTTTTT; CDR3aa: CASSLRLAGITGELFF
d_gene: TRBD2; abundance: NA; j_gene: TRBJ2-5; v_gene: TRBV30; CDR3nt: TGTGCCTGGAGTGATGTACTAGCGGGGGGTCTCCAAGAGACCCAGTACTTC; CDR3aa: CAWSDVLAGGLQETQYF
d_gene: TRBD1; abundance: NA; j_gene: TRBJ1-5; v_gene: TRBV19; CDR3nt: TGTGCCAGTAGTACGGACAGGGGTTATAGCAATCAGCCCCAGCATTTT; CDR3aa: CASSTDRGYSNQPQHF
d_gene: NA; abundance: NA; j_gene: TRBJ2-1; v_gene: TRBV7-6; CDR3nt: TGTGCCAGCAGCCAACGGAACACCTACAATGAGCAGTTCTTC; CDR3aa: CASSQRNTYNEQFF
d_gene: NA; abundance: NA; j_gene: TRBJ2-7; v_gene: TRBV10-3; CDR3nt: TGTGCCATCAGTGAGGGTTTCGAGCAGTACTTC; CDR3aa: CAISEGFEQYF
d_gene: NA; abundance: NA; j_gene: TRBJ1-3; v_gene: TRBV7-9; CDR3nt: TGTGCCAGCAGCTCGACAGGAGCAAACACCATATATTTT; CDR3aa: CASSSTGANTIYF
d_gene: TRBD1; abundance: NA; j_gene: TRBJ1-4; v_gene: TRBV5-4; CDR3nt: TGTGCCAGCAGCTTGGGGGACAGGGTCAGGGAAAAACTGTTTTTT; CDR3aa: CASSLGDRVREKLFF
d_gene: NA; abundance: NA; j_gene: TRBJ1-1; v_gene: TRBV27; CDR3nt: TGTGCCAGCAGTTTAATTGCGACCATGAACACTGAAGCTTTCTTT; CDR3aa: CASSLIATMNTEAFF
d_gene: NA; abundance: NA; j_gene: TRBJ2-7; v_gene: TRBV5-1; CDR3nt: TGCGCCAGCGGGCTAGAGTCTATGTACGAGCAGTACTTC; CDR3aa: CASGLESMYEQYF
d_gene: NA; abundance: NA; j_gene: TRBJ2-3; v_gene: TRBV4-1; CDR3nt: TGCGCCAGCAGCCAAGATGACCAACAGACAGATACGCAGTATTTT; CDR3aa: CASSQDDQQTDTQYF
d_gene: NA; abundance: NA; j_gene: TRBJ1-1; v_gene: TRBV7-2; CDR3nt: TGTGCCAGCAGCTTACAACCGGGCATGAACACTGAAGCTTTCTTT; CDR3aa: CASSLQPGMNTEAFF
d_gene: TRBD1; abundance: NA; j_gene: TRBJ1-5; v_gene: TRBV7-2; CDR3nt: TGTGCCAGCACCTACAGGGGGGATCAGCCCCAGCATTTT; CDR3aa: CASTYRGDQPQHF
d_gene: TRBD2; abundance: NA; j_gene: TRBJ2-1; v_gene: TRBV5-1; CDR3nt: TGCGCCAGCAGCCCCCTCGCGGGGGGGCTCGGCAATGAGCAGTTCTTC; CDR3aa: CASSPLAGGLGNEQFF
d_gene: NA; abundance: once; j_gene: TRBJ2-7; v_gene: TRBV6-5; CDR3nt: TGTGCCAGCAGTTACGGAATCCTCTCCTACGAGCAGTACTTC; CDR3aa: CASSYGILSYEQYF
d_gene: TRBD1; abundance: once; j_gene: TRBJ1-5; v_gene: TRBV4-1; CDR3nt: TGCGCCAGCAGCTATGAAGACAGGGAGTTTCAGCCCCAGCATTTT; CDR3aa: CASSYEDREFQPQHF
d_gene: NA; abundance: NA; j_gene: TRBJ1-4; v_gene: TRBV5-1; CDR3nt: TGCGCCAGCAGCTCGATTTGGCAGGGAAATGAAAAACTGTTTTTT; CDR3aa: CASSSIWQGNEKLFF
d_gene: NA; abundance: NA; j_gene: TRBJ1-1; v_gene: TRBV2; CDR3nt: TGTGCCAGCGGCCTCTCTGGGGAATTAGGGGCTTTCTTT; CDR3aa: CASGLSGELGAFF
d_gene: NA; abundance: NA; j_gene: TRBJ1-5; v_gene: TRBV27; CDR3nt: TGTGCCAGCAGTGACAGCCGCAATCAGCCCCAGCATTTT; CDR3aa: CASSDSRNQPQHF
d_gene: NA; abundance: NA; j_gene: TRBJ2-7; v_gene: TRBV29-1; CDR3nt: TGCAGCGTTGCGCAAACCTACGAGCAGTACTTC; CDR3aa: CSVAQTYEQYF
d_gene: NA; abundance: NA; j_gene: TRBJ2-5; v_gene: TRBV7-7; CDR3nt: TGTGCTAGCAGCGCGGGGGCTGCGTTGGGGCAAGAGACCCAGTACTTC; CDR3aa: CASSAGAALGQETQYF
d_gene: TRBD1; abundance: once; j_gene: TRBJ1-4; v_gene: TRBV9; CDR3nt: TGTGCCAGCAGCGTAGGGGACAGGGGTGGGGAAAAACTGTTTTTT; CDR3aa: CASSVGDRGGEKLFF
d_gene: NA; abundance: few; j_gene: TRBJ1-5; v_gene: TRBV10-3; CDR3nt: TGTGCCATCAGTGAAGAGTACCGGGGTCAGCCCCAGCATTTT; CDR3aa: CAISEEYRGQPQHF
d_gene: NA; abundance: NA; j_gene: TRBJ1-1; v_gene: TRBV15; CDR3nt: TGTGCCACCAGCAGAGATTCACGTAGGGGCACTGAAGCTTTCTTT; CDR3aa: CATSRDSRRGTEAFF
d_gene: NA; abundance: NA; j_gene: TRBJ1-3; v_gene: TRBV7-9; CDR3nt: TGTGCCAGCAGCTTGGGAGGCTACTATGCTGGAAACACCATATATTTT; CDR3aa: CASSLGGYYAGNTIYF
d_gene: NA; abundance: NA; j_gene: TRBJ2-7; v_gene: TRBV5-4; CDR3nt: TGTGCCAGCAGTTCGGTCGGGAGCGAGCAGTACTTC; CDR3aa: CASSSVGSEQYF
d_gene: TRBD1; abundance: NA; j_gene: TRBJ1-2; v_gene: TRBV6-5; CDR3nt: TGTGCCAGCAGTTACTTGGCCCAAGACAGGGCCTATGGCTACACCTTC; CDR3aa: CASSYLAQDRAYGYTF
d_gene: NA; abundance: NA; j_gene: TRBJ2-1; v_gene: TRBV6-5; CDR3nt: TGTGCCAGCAGTTACACCAATGGTAGGAATGAGCAGTTCTTC; CDR3aa: CASSYTNGRNEQFF
d_gene: TRBD1; abundance: NA; j_gene: TRBJ1-5; v_gene: TRBV2; CDR3nt: TGTGCCAGCAGGTGGGACAGGGACAATCAGCCCCAGCATTTT; CDR3aa: CASRWDRDNQPQHF
d_gene: NA; abundance: NA; j_gene: TRBJ2-1; v_gene: TRBV7-9; CDR3nt: TGTGCCAGCAGCGACTCTGAGGAACGTTACAATGAGCAGTTCTTC; CDR3aa: CASSDSEERYNEQFF
d_gene: NA; abundance: NA; j_gene: TRBJ2-1; v_gene: TRBV10-2; CDR3nt: TGCGCCAGCAGAGACCTAGCCCCAAGCTCCTACAATGAGCAGTTCTTC; CDR3aa: CASRDLAPSSYNEQFF
d_gene: TRBD2; abundance: NA; j_gene: TRBJ2-5; v_gene: TRBV4-2; CDR3nt: TGTGCCAGCAACTTAGCGGGGGGTCCCCAAGAGACCCAGTACTTC; CDR3aa: CASNLAGGPQETQYF
d_gene: NA; abundance: NA; j_gene: TRBJ2-2; v_gene: TRBV2; CDR3nt: TGTGCCAGCAGTCCGAATGAAGCGAACACCGGGGAGCTGTTTTTT; CDR3aa: CASSPNEANTGELFF
d_gene: NA; abundance: NA; j_gene: TRBJ1-1; v_gene: TRBV5-1; CDR3nt: TGCGCCAGCAGCTTTCAGGGCGCGGGGAACACTGAAGCTTTCTTT; CDR3aa: CASSFQGAGNTEAFF
d_gene: TRBD2; abundance: NA; j_gene: TRBJ2-1; v_gene: TRBV9; CDR3nt: TGTGCCAGCAGCCTCGGCGGGACTAGCGGGGGGAGCTCCTACAATGAGCAGTTCTTC; CDR3aa: CASSLGGTSGGSSYNEQFF
d_gene: NA; abundance: NA; j_gene: TRBJ2-7; v_gene: TRBV6-5; CDR3nt: TGTGCCAGCAGTTACGCGCTGGGTGTAGGCGAGCAGTACTTC; CDR3aa: CASSYALGVGEQYF